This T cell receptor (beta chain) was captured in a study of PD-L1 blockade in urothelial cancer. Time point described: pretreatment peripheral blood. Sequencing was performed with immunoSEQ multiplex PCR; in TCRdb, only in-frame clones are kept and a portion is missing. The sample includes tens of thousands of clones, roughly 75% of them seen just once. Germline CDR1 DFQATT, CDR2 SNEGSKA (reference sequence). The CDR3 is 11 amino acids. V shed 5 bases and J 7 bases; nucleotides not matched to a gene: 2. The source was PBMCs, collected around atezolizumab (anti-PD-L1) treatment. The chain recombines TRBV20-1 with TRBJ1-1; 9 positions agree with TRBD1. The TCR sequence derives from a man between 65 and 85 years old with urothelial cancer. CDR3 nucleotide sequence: TGCAGTGCTGGGACAGGGCGTGAAGCTTTCTTT. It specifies CSAGTGREAFF.